The T cell receptor (beta chain) described here comes from a study of a mutant IDH1 vaccine in newly diagnosed glioma. Study-wide background: Treated individuals were about 60% male and approximately 40% female, averaging 40.4 years of age. Before enrollment, patients got radiotherapy alone, temozolomide alone, or mostly the combination. Findings and limits, study-wide: Most patients, about 93%, showed vaccine-induced immune responses.

Regarding this clone: What it binds is not known. Compared with germline, one end of the junction differs, possibly owing to a read error. This sample also contains other DNA sequences that code for the same CDR3.

Time point defined: week 23, last vaccination. A 20-mer mutant IDH1 peptide at 300 ug was injected subcutaneously with topical imiquimod. In every donor, the tumor was a new WHO grade 3 or 4 IDH1-mutant, ATRX-lost astrocytoma. The repertoire was sequenced with immunoSEQ multiplex PCR; TCRdb's copy has only in-frame clones and lacks some. Found here are around 34,000 clones, roughly 80% of them singletons; the top ten hold 5% to 5.5%. The sequence derives from a man between 40 and 49 years old with glioma. Material: PBMCs, obtained from a glioma patient whose treatment included an IDH1 peptide vaccine.

In DNA, the CDR3 is TGTGCCAGCAGCAAAAGGACAGCCAACACTGGGGAGCTGTTTTTT. Its protein product is CASSKRTANTGELFF. The chain has TRBV7-2 and TRBJ2-2, with D possibly being TRBD1 (6 bases). Germline V gives CDR1 SGHTA, CDR2 FQGNSA. CDR3 length: 15 amino acids.